A selection of T cell receptor beta chains follows, all from one sample in a study of cytomegalovirus exposure and HLA in healthy donors. TCRdb's table, derived via immunoSEQ multiplex PCR, lists solely in-frame clones and lacks some. Altogether about 120,000 clones are present, roughly four fifths being singletons, with the ten largest covering around 1.9%. Sequences were obtained from PBMCs. Source of these receptors: a man aged 40-49 years in good health and CMV-seronegative. Each CDR3 is given with its conserved first and last residue. The D gene is left open where the match is weak. Size is stated for part of the rows, as once, few or many counts, or as a class when the clone is expanded.

j_gene	v_gene	d_gene	abundance	CDR3nt	CDR3aa
TRBJ2-2	TRBV7-6	TRBD2	.	TGTGCCAGCAGCTTAGGGGTAGCGGGACCTGGCCTGTTCGGGGAGCTGTTTTTT	CASSLGVAGPGLFGELFF
TRBJ2-7	TRBV28	TRBD1	once	TGTGCCAGCACCACGACAGGGATGCTCTACGAGCAGTACTTC	CASTTTGMLYEQYF
TRBJ1-5	TRBV6-5	.	.	TGTGCCAGCAGTTATTGGGGGGTCAATCAGCCCCAGCATTTT	CASSYWGVNQPQHF
TRBJ1-1	TRBV10-3	TRBD1	.	TGTGCCATCGTGAGCGGACAGGGGACTGAAGCTTTCTTT	CAIVSGQGTEAFF
TRBJ1-4	TRBV18	.	once	TGTGCCAGCTCACCGCTAGGGGTTGGTGAAAAACTGTTTTTT	CASSPLGVGEKLFF
TRBJ2-7	TRBV9	.	.	TGTGCCAGCAGCGTTTCCCAGCGGCTCTCCTACGAGCAGTACTTC	CASSVSQRLSYEQYF
TRBJ2-7	TRBV11-2	.	.	TGTGCCAGCAGCGCCCAGGGGTACGAGCAGTACTTC	CASSAQGYEQYF
TRBJ1-1	TRBV2	.	.	TGTGCCAGCAGTGAGGACAACTCCCCGAACACTGAAGCTTTCTTT	CASSEDNSPNTEAFF
TRBJ1-6	TRBV28	.	.	TGTGCCAGCACCCCGGGTATGAGGGTGGGTTCACCCCTCCACTTT	CASTPGMRVGSPLHF
TRBJ2-5	TRBV9	.	.	TGTGCCAGCAGCCCATGGATGGTACAGGGCCCGGAGACCCAGTACTTC	CASSPWMVQGPETQYF
TRBJ2-7	TRBV15	.	.	TGTGCCACCAGCAGAGACGGGGTTGCCTACGAGCAGTACTTC	CATSRDGVAYEQYF
TRBJ1-6	TRBV18	.	few	TGTGCCAGCTCACCTGACAGGCGCAATTCACCCCTCCACTTT	CASSPDRRNSPLHF
TRBJ2-3	TRBV28	.	.	TGTGCCAGCAGTCAAGGTGGCGGGGGACATCGCGGAGATACGCAGTATTTT	CASSQGGGGHRGDTQYF
TRBJ1-1	TRBV5-1	.	once	TGCGCCAGCAGCAGGTCGACAGAGAACACTGAAGCTTTCTTT	CASSRSTENTEAFF
TRBJ1-1	TRBV29-1	.	.	TGCAGCGTTGAATACAGGGAGGGGGCTGAAGCTTTCTTT	CSVEYREGAEAFF
TRBJ1-1	TRBV5-6	.	few	TGTGCCAGCAGCAATCCCCCCGGGAACACTGAAGCTTTCTTT	CASSNPPGNTEAFF
TRBJ2-6	TRBV18	TRBD2	.	TGTGCCAGCTCACAGCGGGGGGCCTCTGGGGCCAACGTCCTGACTTTC	CASSQRGASGANVLTF
TRBJ1-3	TRBV27	.	few	TGTGCCAGCAGTTCACAGGAGTCTGGAAACACCATATATTTT	CASSSQESGNTIYF
TRBJ1-2	TRBV29-1	TRBD1	.	TGCAGCGTTAGCTCGGACAGGGGATATGGCTACACCTTC	CSVSSDRGYGYTF
TRBJ1-2	TRBV5-4	.	.	TGTGCCAGCAGCTTGGTAACGGGAGGGCGAGGCTATGGCTACACCTTC	CASSLVTGGRGYGYTF
TRBJ2-1	TRBV19	TRBD2	.	TGTGCCAGTTCCCAGAGGGGACTAGCGACCAATGAGCAGTTCTTC	CASSQRGLATNEQFF
TRBJ1-1	TRBV18	.	.	TGTGCCAGCTCACCAGAATGGAGCAACACTGAAGCTTTCTTT	CASSPEWSNTEAFF
TRBJ1-6	TRBV7-6	.	.	TGTGCCAGCAGCTTACAAGGGGATTCTTCACCCCTCCACTTT	CASSLQGDSSPLHF
TRBJ2-2	TRBV7-7	.	few	TGTGCCAGCAGCTATCAGGGGACCGGGGAGCTGTTTTTT	CASSYQGTGELFF
TRBJ2-2	TRBV6-6	.	.	TGTGCCAGCAGTTACGGCGGGGTGGGAGGCACCGGGGAGCTGTTTTTT	CASSYGGVGGTGELFF
TRBJ2-2	TRBV9	TRBD1	.	TGTGCCAGCACCCCACAGGGGAGTTGGACCGGGGAGCTGTTTTTT	CASTPQGSWTGELFF
TRBJ1-2	TRBV10-2	TRBD1	once	TGCGCCAGCAGTGAAAACCCTGGACAGGGCGACGGCTACACCTTC	CASSENPGQGDGYTF
TRBJ2-7	TRBV15	TRBD1	.	TGTGCCACCAGAGGGACAGCCACCTACGAGCAGTACTTC	CATRGTATYEQYF
TRBJ1-1	TRBV7-2	TRBD1	.	TGTGCCAGCAGCCAACAGGGGACCATGAACACTGAAGCTTTCTTT	CASSQQGTMNTEAFF
TRBJ2-5	TRBV7-8	TRBD2	.	TGTGCCAGCAGCCGGGAGGGGCCCCATAGAGGGACCCAGTACTTC	CASSREGPHRGTQYF
TRBJ2-7	TRBV27	TRBD2	few	TGTGCCAGCAGTTTATCGCCTCCTAGCGGGGTATTCTACGAGCAGTACTTC	CASSLSPPSGVFYEQYF
TRBJ1-5	TRBV15	.	.	TGTGCCACCAGCAAACAGGTTTATAGCAATCAGCCCCAGCATTTT	CATSKQVYSNQPQHF
TRBJ1-2	TRBV4-3	.	once	TGCGCCAGCAGCCAAGAGTACAGCAGTAACTATGGCTACACCTTC	CASSQEYSSNYGYTF
TRBJ1-1	TRBV7-8	.	once	TGTGCCAGCAGCGGGGGAGGAGGGGAAGCTTTCTTT	CASSGGGGEAFF
TRBJ2-1	TRBV28	TRBD1	few	TGTGCCAGCAGTACGATCGACAGGGCTACCTACAATGAGCAGTTCTTC	CASSTIDRATYNEQFF
TRBJ2-7	TRBV7-2	.	once	TGTGCCAGCAGCCCCCGGCAGGGGAACTCCTACGAGCAGTACTTC	CASSPRQGNSYEQYF
TRBJ2-2	TRBV30	TRBD2	few	TGTGCCTGGAGGCCCAAGCGGGGAATAACCGGGGAGCTGTTTTTT	CAWRPKRGITGELFF
TRBJ2-6	TRBV2	.	once	TGTGCCAGCAGGTACGAGGATCCTAGGTTTACTGGGGCCAACGGCCTGACTTTC	CASRYEDPRFTGANGLTF
TRBJ2-5	TRBV5-6	.	once	TGTGCCAGCAGCTTCGCGACAGCCCAAGAGACCCAGTACTTC	CASSFATAQETQYF
TRBJ2-3	TRBV28	TRBD2	.	TGTGCCAGCAGTTCCCCGACTAGCGGGATAACAGATACGCAGTATTTT	CASSSPTSGITDTQYF
TRBJ2-1	TRBV30	TRBD2	.	TGTGCCTGGAGGCTACTCGGGACTAGCGCTTACAATGAGCAGTTCTTC	CAWRLLGTSAYNEQFF
TRBJ2-2	TRBV6-4	.	.	TGTGCCAGGACAGTCCCTCCCGGGGAGCTGTTTTTT	CARTVPPGELFF
TRBJ1-5	TRBV7-2	TRBD1	once	TGTGCCAGCAGCGCGACAGGGAGTCGGAATCAGCCCCAGCATTTT	CASSATGSRNQPQHF
TRBJ2-2	TRBV30	.	.	TGTGCCTGGGAAAAGGGGGTTACCGGGGAGCTGTTTTTT	CAWEKGVTGELFF
TRBJ1-3	TRBV28	.	.	TGTGCCAGCAGCCTCTTAGGGGTAGCGGCGAATGGAAACACCATATATTTT	CASSLLGVAANGNTIYF
TRBJ2-2	TRBV19	TRBD1	.	TGTGCCAGTCGGACAGGATGGTCCGGGGAGCTGTTTTTT	CASRTGWSGELFF
TRBJ1-2	TRBV19	TRBD1	.	TGTGCCAGTACCGGACAGGGGACGATCTCTATCGGTGGCTACACCTTC	CASTGQGTISIGGYTF
TRBJ1-2	TRBV4-3	TRBD1	.	TGCGCCAGCAGCTGGGGAGGGGGACAGGGTTTTTCGAACTATGGCTACACCTTC	CASSWGGGQGFSNYGYTF
TRBJ2-7	TRBV29-1	TRBD1	few	TGCAGCGTTGATGCGGGCCCGACAGGGCATTACTACGAGCAGTACTTC	CSVDAGPTGHYYEQYF
TRBJ1-4	TRBV27	TRBD1	.	TGTGCCAGCAGTCAGTCGGCGGGACAGGGGGGCCCTAATGAAAAACTGTTTTTT	CASSQSAGQGGPNEKLFF
TRBJ1-4	TRBV9	.	.	TGTGCCAGCAGCGTAGGAACAGGGCCTCTCGAAAAACTGTTTTTT	CASSVGTGPLEKLFF
TRBJ2-1	TRBV27	TRBD2	.	TGTGCCAGCAACCATGGGTGGGCTAGCGGGGGGGAATACAATGAGCAGTTCTTC	CASNHGWASGGEYNEQFF
TRBJ2-3	TRBV4-1	TRBD1	.	TGCGCCAGCAGCCCGCAGGACGGACAGGGGGACGATACGCAGTATTTT	CASSPQDGQGDDTQYF
TRBJ2-2	TRBV2	TRBD1	.	TGTGCCAGCAGTTTGAACAGGGGGTTAGCCGGGGAGCTGTTTTTT	CASSLNRGLAGELFF
TRBJ2-2	TRBV12-5	TRBD1	.	TGTGCTAGTGGTAACGACATATCCGGGACAGGGCAAAGTACCGGGGAGCTGTTTTTT	CASGNDISGTGQSTGELFF
TRBJ2-4	TRBV7-2	TRBD2	.	TGTGCCAGCAGCTTAGGGACTAGCGGGAGTCTAGCCAAAAACATTCAGTACTTC	CASSLGTSGSLAKNIQYF
TRBJ2-3	TRBV25-1	TRBD1	.	TGTGCCAGCAGTGACCCAGGACAGGGAGGAGATACGCAGTATTTT	CASSDPGQGGDTQYF